This T cell receptor (beta chain) is from a study of cytomegalovirus exposure and HLA in healthy donors. Whole-study findings and limits: Earlier results showed most TCR beta V segments being productive about 87% or about 30% of the time.

The study ran its PCR with 60 Vbeta and 13 Jbeta primers. Produced via immunoSEQ multiplex PCR; TCRdb's table is partial and in-frame only. Of approximately 140,000 clones listed, over 60% are singletons. The CDR3 sequence is 14 residues long. Germline V gene data show CDR1 as SGDLS and CDR2 as YYNGEE. Trimming cost V 0 bases and J 5 bases, with 11 bases left between them. On this clone: Its antigen remains unidentified.

The source material was PBMCs. The chain joins TRBV9 to TRBJ2-5; D might be TRBD2 (6 bases). This receptor was taken from a woman aged 60-70 years in good health and CMV-seronegative. The DNA of the CDR3 is TGTGCCAGCAGCGTAGGGGGGGTAGGGGAGACCCAGTACTTC. Translated: CASSVGGVGETQYF. The full variable domain, completed using reference TRBV9 and TRBJ2-5, is DSGVTQTPKHLITATGQRVTLRCSPRSGDLSVYWYQQSLDQGLQFLIQYYNGEERAKGNILERFSAQQFPDLHSELNLSSLELGDSALYFCASSVGGVGETQYFGPGTRLLVL.